This T cell receptor (beta chain) is from a study of cytomegalovirus exposure and HLA in healthy donors. The CDR3 contains 16 residues. The junction had 11 bases not matched to a gene; V was cut back by 0 bases and J by 10 bases. CDR1 SGDLS and CDR2 YYNGEE come from the germline V gene. A remark on this clone: Its antigen is still unknown.

Amplification used 60 Vbeta primers and 13 Jbeta primers. Libraries were prepared by immunoSEQ multiplex PCR; TCRdb keeps only in-frame clonotypes and omits some of them. The top ten clones hold 1.5% to 2% of a sample with some 190,000 clones, around 77% of them seen once. Study-level results: Later on, analysis showed that most CMV-associated TCR beta chains appeared to be HLA-restricted.

V and J are TRBV9 and TRBJ2-1, with 9 bases lining up with TRBD2. The origin of this receptor is a woman in her 30s in good health and CMV-seronegative. The specimen sequenced was PBMCs. This chain's CDR3 is CASSVATSSGATEQFF. The CDR3 DNA sequence: TGTGCCAGCAGCGTAGCTACTTCTAGCGGGGCCACCGAGCAGTTCTTC.